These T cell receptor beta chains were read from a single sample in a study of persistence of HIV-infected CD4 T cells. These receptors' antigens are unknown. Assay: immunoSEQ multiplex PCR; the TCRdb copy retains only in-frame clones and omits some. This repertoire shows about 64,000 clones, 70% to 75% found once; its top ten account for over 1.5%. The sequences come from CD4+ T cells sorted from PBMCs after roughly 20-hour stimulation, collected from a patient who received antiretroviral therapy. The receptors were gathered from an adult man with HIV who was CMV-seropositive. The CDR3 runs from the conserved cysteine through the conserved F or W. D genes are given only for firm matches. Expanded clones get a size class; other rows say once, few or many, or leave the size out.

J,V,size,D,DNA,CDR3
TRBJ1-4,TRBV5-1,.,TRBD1,TGCGCCAGCAGACCGGGACAGGGGGAAGAAAAACTGTTTTTT,CASRPGQGEEKLFF
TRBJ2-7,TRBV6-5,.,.,TGTGCCAGCAGTCCATCTACCTACGAGCAGTACTTC,CASSPSTYEQYF
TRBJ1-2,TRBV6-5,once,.,TGTGCCAGCAGCCCCGCCTCGGGGACCGATGGCTACACCTTC,CASSPASGTDGYTF
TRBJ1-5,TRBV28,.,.,TGTGCCAGCAGTTTTGGCCAGCGGCCCCAGCATTTT,CASSFGQRPQHF
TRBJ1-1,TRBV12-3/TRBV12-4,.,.,TGTGCCAGCGGTCCGACCGGGAATACTGAAGCTTTCTTT,CASGPTGNTEAFF
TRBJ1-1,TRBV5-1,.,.,TGCGCCAGCAGCTTGGAGCCGGGGGGGAACACTGAAGCTTTCTTT,CASSLEPGGNTEAFF
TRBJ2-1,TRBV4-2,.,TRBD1,TGTGCCAGCAGCCACCTCGGACAGGGCCGGGGCAATGAGCAGTTCTTC,CASSHLGQGRGNEQFF
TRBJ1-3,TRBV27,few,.,TGTGCCAGCCAGCTCCGGCGGGGTGGAAACACCATATATTTT,CASQLRRGGNTIYF
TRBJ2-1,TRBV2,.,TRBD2,TGTGCCAGCGGAAGCAGCGGGGGGCACTACAATGAGCAGTTCTTC,CASGSSGGHYNEQFF
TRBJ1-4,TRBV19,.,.,TGTGCCAGTAGTATAGGGGCCACACCCACTGAAAAACTGTTTTTT,CASSIGATPTEKLFF
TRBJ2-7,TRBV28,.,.,TGTGCCAGTTTACAGGGGGGGTCCTACGAGCAGTACTTC,CASLQGGSYEQYF
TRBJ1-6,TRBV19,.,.,TGTGCCAGTAGTGATGGGGCAGGGCGATCACCCCTCCACTTT,CASSDGAGRSPLHF
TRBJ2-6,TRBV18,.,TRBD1,TGTGCCAGCTCCCAGACAGGGCCCACCTCTGGGGCCAACGTCCTGACTTTC,CASSQTGPTSGANVLTF
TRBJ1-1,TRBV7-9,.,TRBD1,TGTGCCAGCAGCTCCGGACAGGGGGCGTATGAGGCCACTGAAGCTTTCTTT,CASSSGQGAYEATEAFF
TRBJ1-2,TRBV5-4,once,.,TGTGCCAGCAGCCTCACAGAAAACTATGGCTACACCTTC,CASSLTENYGYTF
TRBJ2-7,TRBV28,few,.,TGTGCCAGCAGTCTTGACAGCTCCTACGAGCAGTACTTC,CASSLDSSYEQYF
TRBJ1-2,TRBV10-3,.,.,TGTGCCATCAGTCTAAAGGAGGGCTATGGCTACACCTTC,CAISLKEGYGYTF
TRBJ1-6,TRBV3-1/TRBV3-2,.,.,TGTGCCAGCAGCCAAGTTACAGACTCACCCCTCCACTTT,CASSQVTDSPLHF
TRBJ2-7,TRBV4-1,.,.,TGCGCCAGCAGCCTCAAACAGGGAGCGGACCCCTACGAGCAGTACTTC,CASSLKQGADPYEQYF
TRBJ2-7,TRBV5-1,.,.,TGCGCCAGCAGCTTGATGAACGAGCAGTACTTC,CASSLMNEQYF
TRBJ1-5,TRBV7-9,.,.,TGTGCCAGCAGCTTAGGGGCAGGGGACAATCAGCCCCAGCATTTT,CASSLGAGDNQPQHF
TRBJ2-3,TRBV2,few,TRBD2,TGTGCCAGCACCTCTCAACTAGCGGGGGGGTTCACAGATACGCAGTATTTT,CASTSQLAGGFTDTQYF
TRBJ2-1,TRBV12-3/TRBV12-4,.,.,TGTGCCAGCAGTTGGAGAGGGGGAAATGAGCAGTTCTTC,CASSWRGGNEQFF
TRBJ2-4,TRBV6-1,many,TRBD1,TGTGCCAGCAGTGAAGCGGCAACAGGGGGCTTAAACATTCAGTACTTC,CASSEAATGGLNIQYF
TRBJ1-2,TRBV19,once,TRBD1,TGTGCCAGTAGTAATGACAGGGGGATTCTACTCTATGGCTACACCTTC,CASSNDRGILLYGYTF
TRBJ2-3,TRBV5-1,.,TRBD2,TGCGCCAGCAGCTTGGAGCGGGGAGACACAGATACGCAGTATTTT,CASSLERGDTDTQYF
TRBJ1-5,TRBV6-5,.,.,TGTGCCAGCAGAACCAATAGCAATCAGCCCCAGCATTTT,CASRTNSNQPQHF
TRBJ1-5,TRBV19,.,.,TGTGCCAGTAGTATTTCCCAGGGCAAGGCTACGAAGCATTTT,CASSISQGKATKHF
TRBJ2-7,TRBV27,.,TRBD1,TGTGCCAGCAGTTCCCCAGGACAGGGAAGGTCCTACGAGCAGTACTTC,CASSSPGQGRSYEQYF
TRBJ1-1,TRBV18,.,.,TGTGCCAGCTCACTTGAGAGGGGGGCAGTGAACACTGAAGCTTTCTTT,CASSLERGAVNTEAFF
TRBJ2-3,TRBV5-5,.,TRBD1,TGTGCCAGCAGCCCCTCCGGGACAGGGAGAACTGTGAGCACAGATACGCAGTATTTT,CASSPSGTGRTVSTDTQYF
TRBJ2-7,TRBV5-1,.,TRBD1,TGCGCCAGCAGCCGGGACAGCTCAGGGGCCTACGAGCAGTACTTC,CASSRDSSGAYEQYF
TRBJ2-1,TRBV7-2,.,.,TGTGCCAGCAGCTTAGCGGCGGGGACATACAATGAGCAGTTCTTC,CASSLAAGTYNEQFF
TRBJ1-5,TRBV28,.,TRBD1,TGTGCCAGCAGCTCAGACAGGGAAGGTCAGCCCCAGCATTTT,CASSSDREGQPQHF
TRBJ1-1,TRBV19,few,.,TGTGCCAGTAGTCCCCGGAAACAGGTTGAAGCTTTCTTT,CASSPRKQVEAFF
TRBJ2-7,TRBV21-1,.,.,TGTGCCCGCCAAGGGGCCCCATCCTACGAGCAGTACTTC,CARQGAPSYEQYF
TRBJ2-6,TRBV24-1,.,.,TGTGCCACCAGTGATCGGCAGGGGGGCTCTGGGGCCAACGTCCTGACTTTC,CATSDRQGGSGANVLTF
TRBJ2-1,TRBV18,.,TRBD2,TGTGCCAGCTCCGTGAACGGCGGGGGGGCTGAGGAGCAGTTCTTC,CASSVNGGGAEEQFF
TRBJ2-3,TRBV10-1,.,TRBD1,TGCGCCAGCAGTGAGGTGACAGGGTACCCAGGCACAGATACGCAGTATTTT,CASSEVTGYPGTDTQYF
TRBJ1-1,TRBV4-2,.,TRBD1,TGTGCCAGCAGCCAAGAATTTGTCCTTGAACAGGGGCAAACTGAAGCTTTCTTT,CASSQEFVLEQGQTEAFF
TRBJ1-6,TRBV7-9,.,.,TGTGCCAGCAGCTTAGGAGGAGCGCTAACGAACTCACCCCTCCACTTT,CASSLGGALTNSPLHF
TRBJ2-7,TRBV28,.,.,TGTGCCAGCAGTACAGGGCGAGGTAGACTCCCCAAATACGAGCAGTACTTC,CASSTGRGRLPKYEQYF
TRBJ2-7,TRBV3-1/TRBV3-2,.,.,TGTGCCAGCAGCCAAACAGGCTACGAGCAGTACTTC,CASSQTGYEQYF